This TCR beta chain came from a study of blood T cell repertoires in COVID-19. Study processing details: Estimated nucleated cell counts came from reference gene primer amplification. Assay used: immunoSEQ multiplex PCR; TCRdb lists only in-frame clones, some missing. D and trimming were read from the DNA, whereas the V and J calls and clone size are those reported in that table. This table holds around 160,000 clones, around nine tenths found once. This CDR3 has 14 amino acids. V shed 1 base and J shed 1 base, with 8 bases lying between them. Per germline, CDR1 SGHDT and CDR2 YYEEEE. Sequenced sample: peripheral blood. This TCR was sampled from a woman in her sixties or seventies with COVID-19, enrolled during active disease. The rearrangement links TRBV5-6 to TRBJ1-1; possible D gene TRBD1, 5 bases. The CDR3 protein is CASSLWGENTEAFF. The CDR3, as DNA: TGTGCCAGCAGCTTGTGGGGGGAGAACACTGAAGCTTTCTTT. The variable domain in full, with the rest retrieved from reference TRBV5-6 and TRBJ1-1, is DAGVTQSPTHLIKTRGQQVTLRCSPKSGHDTVSWYQQALGQGPQFIFQYYEEEERQRGNFPDRFSGHQFPNYSSELNVNALLLGDSALYLCASSLWGENTEAFFGQGTRLTVV.